This entry concerns a single T cell receptor beta chain. Its antigen is as yet unknown. Libraries were prepared by immunoSEQ multiplex PCR; TCRdb keeps only in-frame clonotypes and omits some of them. The sample gives roughly 9,200 clones, 89% of which show up once; around 1.6% is in the top ten. These data are taken from a study of T cells after posttransplantation cyclophosphamide. The study, taken as a whole, reports: After PTCy, TRB diversity resembled that of CNI/methotrexate controls.

The sample comprised memory CD4+ T cells sorted from PBMCs. The TCR was taken from a woman aged 55-70 years in good health, CMV-negative, and a related stem cell transplant donor.

The CDR3 here is CASTGQIGYTF. In DNA form, the CDR3 reads TGTGCCAGTACCGGACAGATTGGCTACACCTTC. The chain is built from TRBV5-6 and TRBJ1-2, with D perhaps matching TRBD1 (6 bases). Germline CDR1 and CDR2: SGHDT and YYEEEE. Trimming shortened V by 8 bases and J by 7 bases, and 12 bases separated the two germline ends. The CDR3 runs 11 residues.